A selection of T cell receptor beta chains follows, all from one sample in a study of beta chain features in type 1 diabetes. Some clones are missing from TCRdb's copy, which holds only in-frame ones; the method was immunoSEQ multiplex PCR. The data hold fewer than 350,000 clones, with 15% observed a single time. Input material: naive CD4+ T cells from blood. These TCRs come from a man aged 18-30 years with type 1 diabetes. Both conserved end residues are part of each CDR3. D genes are given only for firm matches. The size field is filled for only some rows; it gives once, few, many or a size class.

size	V	D	J	DNA	CDR3
few	TRBV6-1	TRBD1	TRBJ1-5	TGTGCCAGCAGTGGGACAGGGGGCGGTCAGCCCCAGCATTTT	CASSGTGGGQPQHF
few	TRBV29-1	TRBD1	TRBJ2-7	TGCAGCGTTACGGGACAGGGGTTCTACGAGCAGTACTTC	CSVTGQGFYEQYF
-	TRBV5-4	-	TRBJ2-1	TGTGCCAGCAGCTCAGGGGGGCTCGCCTACAATGAGCAGTTCTTC	CASSSGGLAYNEQFF
few	TRBV9	-	TRBJ1-4	TGTGCCAGCAACGGAACTAATGAAAAACTGTTTTTT	CASNGTNEKLFF
-	TRBV7-9	-	TRBJ2-7	TGTGCCAGCAGCTCAAGACAGGCCAACTACGAGCAGTACTTC	CASSSRQANYEQYF
-	TRBV5-4	TRBD1	TRBJ2-7	TGTGCCAGCAGCCGTCGGACAGGGGGTGAGCAGTACTTC	CASSRRTGGEQYF
few	TRBV30	TRBD2	TRBJ2-5	TGTGCCTGGAGCCCAGGTCTCATAGCGGGAGGCTTACAAGAGACCCAGTACTTC	CAWSPGLIAGGLQETQYF
-	TRBV30	TRBD2	TRBJ2-2	TGTGCCTGGATGGGACTAGCGGGAGTCGGGGAGCTGTTTTTT	CAWMGLAGVGELFF
-	TRBV5-1	-	TRBJ1-2	TGCGCCAGCAGCAGCGGACCGGGGGATGGCTACACCTTC	CASSSGPGDGYTF
few	TRBV10-3	TRBD1	TRBJ1-2	TGTGCCATCACCGGGACAGGGGGCGCGGGCTACACCTTC	CAITGTGGAGYTF
-	TRBV30	-	TRBJ2-7	TGTGCCTGGAGTTACGGAGCGCCGAGCTCCTACGAGCAGTACTTC	CAWSYGAPSSYEQYF
-	TRBV11-2	-	TRBJ1-2	TGTGCCAGCAGCTCAGGGTCTTATGGCTACACCTTC	CASSSGSYGYTF
few	TRBV5-6	TRBD1	TRBJ1-1	TGTGCCAGCAGTCCTCGTCCCGGGACAGGGGGCACTGAAGCTTTCTTT	CASSPRPGTGGTEAFF
few	TRBV10-3	TRBD2	TRBJ2-5	TGTGCCATCAGTGAGTCTAGCGGGCAAGAGACCCAGTACTTC	CAISESSGQETQYF
few	TRBV28	-	TRBJ2-7	TGTGCCAGCAGTTTGTGGCAGGGACACTACGAGCAGTACTTC	CASSLWQGHYEQYF